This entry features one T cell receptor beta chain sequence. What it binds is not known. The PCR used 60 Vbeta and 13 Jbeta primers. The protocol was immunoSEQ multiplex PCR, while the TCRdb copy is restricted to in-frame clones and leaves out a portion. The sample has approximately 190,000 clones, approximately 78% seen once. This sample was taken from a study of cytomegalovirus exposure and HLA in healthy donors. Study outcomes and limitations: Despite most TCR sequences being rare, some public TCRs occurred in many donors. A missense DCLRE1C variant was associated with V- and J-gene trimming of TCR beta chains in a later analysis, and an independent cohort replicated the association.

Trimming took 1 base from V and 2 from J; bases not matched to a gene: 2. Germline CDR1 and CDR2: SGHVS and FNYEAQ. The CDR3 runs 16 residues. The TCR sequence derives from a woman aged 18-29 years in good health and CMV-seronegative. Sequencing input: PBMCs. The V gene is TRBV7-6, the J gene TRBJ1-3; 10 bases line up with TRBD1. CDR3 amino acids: CASSLGGQGAGNTIYF. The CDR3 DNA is TGTGCCAGCAGCTTAGGTGGACAGGGGGCTGGAAACACCATATATTTT.